Presented here are 10 T cell receptor beta chains from one specimen sequenced in a study of PD-L1 blockade in urothelial cancer. The assay was immunoSEQ multiplex PCR, and TCRdb's table has in-frame clones only and misses some. The profile shows around 30,000 clones, around 83% of them singletons. This specimen was PBMCs, taken around atezolizumab (anti-PD-L1) treatment. The origin of the receptors is a man aged 55 to 69 with urothelial cancer.

The V call is TRBV27, the J call TRBJ1-6, with D possibly matching TRBD1 (5 bases). Germline V CDR1 and CDR2: MNHEY, SMNVEV (reference sequence). This CDR3 contains 16 residues. Trimming shortened V by 0 bases and J by 10 bases, and 16 bases separated the two germline ends. CDR3 nucleotide sequence: TGTGCCAGCAGTTTATCAACCCAAGGGGCGGAGTCACCCCTCCACTTT. It encodes CASSLSTQGAESPLHF.

This clone was recorded a few times. The chain recombines TRBV19 with TRBJ2-1, with D possibly matching TRBD2 (5 bases). Germline CDR1 and CDR2: LNHDA and SQIVND (reference sequence). V lost 1 base to trimming and J lost 0 bases, with 10 bases between them. The CDR3 consists of 16 residues. This CDR3 reads CASSIVGRSSYNEQFF. CDR3 nucleotides: TGTGCCAGTAGTATAGTTGGGAGAAGCTCCTACAATGAGCAGTTCTTC.

J is TRBJ2-1 and V is TRBV19, with 13 bases aligning to TRBD2. The V segment lost 8 bases and the J segment 4 bases; nucleotides outside the gene matches: 14. The germline gives CDR1 LNHDA, CDR2 SQIVND (reference sequence). The CDR3 spans 18 residues. The CDR3 DNA reads as TGTGCCAGTCTAGGACTAGCGGGAGTTGAGGGGGTTTACAATGAGCAGTTCTTC. Translation gives CASLGLAGVEGVYNEQFF.

J is TRBJ2-6 and V is TRBV2; the D gene is possibly TRBD1 (6 bases). CDR1 SNHLY and CDR2 FYNNEI come from the germline V gene. The CDR3 is 15 residues long. The V and J ends lost 6 bases and 2 bases respectively, with 11 bases between them. The CDR3 is CASRNDRTGANVLTF. The CDR3 DNA reads TGTGCCAGCAGGAACGACAGGACTGGGGCCAACGTCCTGACTTTC.

The chain is built from TRBV7-9 and TRBJ1-4; 7 nucleotides line up with TRBD1. CDR1 SEHNR and CDR2 FQNEAQ come from the germline V gene (reference sequence). The CDR3 is made up of 14 amino acids. The trim removed 4 bases at V and 6 bases at J, leaving 5 bases unmatched. In nucleotides, the CDR3 is TGTGCCAGCAGCTCGACAGGGTATGATGAAAAACTGTTTTTT. This encodes CASSSTGYDEKLFF.

This clone was seen just once. The V and J genes are TRBV10-1 and TRBJ2-1; tentative D call: TRBD1 (5 bases). The CDR3 sequence is 16 residues long. Trimming took 7 bases from V and 4 from J, leaving 20 bases between them. Germline CDR1 is WNHNN and CDR2 is SYGVQD (reference sequence). CDR3 nucleotide sequence: TGCGCCAGCAATGAACTTGGACAATTAACTTACAATGAGCAGTTCTTC. Protein sequence: CASNELGQLTYNEQFF.

In its sample, this clone was seen once. The V call is TRBV25-1, the J call TRBJ2-7, with 11 bases fitting TRBD1. Germline-derived CDR1 and CDR2 are MGHDK and SYGVNS. Trimming took 4 bases from V and 6 from J; bases not matched to a gene: 11. The CDR3 totals 16 residues. The CDR3 DNA reads TGTGCCAGCAGTGCAAATCCCGGGACAGGGGGGTTCGAGCAGTACTTC. Protein sequence: CASSANPGTGGFEQYF.

The J gene is TRBJ2-2, the V gene TRBV11-3; 9 bases line up with TRBD2. J lost 6 bases, V lost 2 bases, and 4 bases had no gene match. CDR1 is SGHNT, CDR2 YENEEA, per germline. CDR3 size: 15 residues. The CDR3 bases are TGTGCCAGCAGCTTAAGCGGGAGGTGGCCCGGGGAGCTGTTTTTT. It yields the protein CASSLSGRWPGELFF.

This chain connects TRBV27 to TRBJ1-1; D uncertain. Germline V lookup: CDR1 MNHEY, CDR2 SMNVEV (reference sequence). V lost 6 bases, J lost 2 bases, and 13 bases lay in between. The CDR3 totals 14 residues. CDR3 sequence: CASSHQNRNTEAFF. The CDR3 nucleotides are TGTGCCAGCAGCCACCAAAACAGAAACACTGAAGCTTTCTTT.

V gene TRBV7-3 combines with J gene TRBJ2-5; D is perhaps TRBD2 (5 bases). The CDR3 is 13 residues long. Looked up from germline, CDR1 is SGHTA and CDR2 is FQGTGA. Trimming took off 5 bases at V and 5 bases at J, with 12 bases between the two ends. CDR3 sequence reads: CASSREASETQYF. CDR3 bases: TGTGCCAGCAGCCGGGAAGCGTCGGAGACCCAGTACTTC.